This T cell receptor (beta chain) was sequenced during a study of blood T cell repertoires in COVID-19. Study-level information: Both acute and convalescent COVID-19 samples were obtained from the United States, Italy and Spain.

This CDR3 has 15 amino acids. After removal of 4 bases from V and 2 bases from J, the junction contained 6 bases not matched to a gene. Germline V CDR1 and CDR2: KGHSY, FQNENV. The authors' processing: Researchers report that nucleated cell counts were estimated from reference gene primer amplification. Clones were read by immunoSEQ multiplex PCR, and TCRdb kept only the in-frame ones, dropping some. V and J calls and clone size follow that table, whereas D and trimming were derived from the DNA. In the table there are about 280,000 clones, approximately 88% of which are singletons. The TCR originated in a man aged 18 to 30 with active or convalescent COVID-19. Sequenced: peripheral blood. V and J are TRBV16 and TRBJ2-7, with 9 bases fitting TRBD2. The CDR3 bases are TGTGCCAGCAGCCCCGGCCTAGCGGGAACCTACGAGCAGTACTTC. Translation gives CASSPGLAGTYEQYF.